The clone carrying this T cell receptor beta chain has a handful of counts. This specimen belongs to a study of patients and donors after allogeneic stem cell transplantation. CDR3 length: 17 residues. J gave up 6 bases and V 2 bases, and 15 bases lay outside the gene matches. Germline V gene data show CDR1 as MNHEY and CDR2 as SVGAGI. One entry per CDR3 protein results from TCRdb running MiXCR on the RT-PCR reads. The repertoire has approximately 170,000 distinct CDR3 sequences, about 24% of them found once; the top ten carry 26%. Sequencing was done on a sample of blood, either unsorted or a sorted T cell fraction (not recorded which). The chain recombines TRBV6-5 with TRBJ1-1, with TRBD1 matching over 7 bases. This receptor was obtained from a human donor who was either an allogeneic HSCT recipient or a stem cell or donor lymphocyte infusion donor (not recorded which). It is not recorded whose cells these are; they may come from a transplant donor. CDR3 sequence: CASSYLERGLGVAEAFF. The CDR3 nucleotides read TGTGCCAGCAGTTACCTCGAAAGGGGGCTTGGAGTTGCTGAAGCTTTCTTT.